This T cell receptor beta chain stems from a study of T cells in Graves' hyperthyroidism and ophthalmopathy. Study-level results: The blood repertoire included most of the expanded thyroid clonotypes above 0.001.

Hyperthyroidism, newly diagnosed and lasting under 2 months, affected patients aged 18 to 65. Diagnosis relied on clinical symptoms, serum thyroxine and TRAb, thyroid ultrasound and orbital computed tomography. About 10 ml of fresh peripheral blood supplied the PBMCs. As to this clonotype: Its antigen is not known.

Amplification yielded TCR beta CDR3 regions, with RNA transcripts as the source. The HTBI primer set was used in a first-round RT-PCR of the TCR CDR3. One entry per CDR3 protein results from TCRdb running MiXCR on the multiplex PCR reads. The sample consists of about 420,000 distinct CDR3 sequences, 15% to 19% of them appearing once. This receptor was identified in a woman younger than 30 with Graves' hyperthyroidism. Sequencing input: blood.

The CDR3 bases are TGTGCCAGCATCAGCCCCGGGGCGGTAAATAGCAATCAGCCCCAGCATTTT. Its translation is CASISPGAVNSNQPQHF. This chain uses TRBV28 with TRBJ1-5; D is perhaps TRBD1 (5 bases). There are 17 residues in the CDR3. Trimming stripped 7 bases from V and 0 bases from J, with 19 bases between. From germline, CDR1 is MDHEN and CDR2 SYDVKM.